This T cell receptor beta chain was recorded in a study of blood T cell repertoires in COVID-19. Study-wide background: Samples came from the United States, Italy and Spain, spanning acute and convalescent COVID-19. T cells, B-cell-depleted T cells, or PBMCs provided the cDNA or gDNA that served as material.

How the authors handled the data: Amplification of reference gene primers provided the estimated nucleated cell counts. The assay was immunoSEQ multiplex PCR, and TCRdb's table has in-frame clones only and misses some. The V and J calls and clone size come from that table; D and trimming were worked out from the DNA. Here the sample spans 80,000 or so clones, about 80% being singletons. The receptor's source is a woman in her 70s with acute or convalescent COVID-19. The source material was peripheral blood.

The CDR3 protein is CASSLSDRGYQPQHF. As DNA, the CDR3 is TGTGCCAGCAGCTTATCGGACAGGGGATATCAGCCCCAGCATTTT. This chain joins TRBV11-2 and TRBJ1-5, with 9 positions matching TRBD1. Looked up from germline, CDR1 is SGHAT and CDR2 is FQNNGV. J gave up 5 bases and V 2 bases, and 4 bases lay outside the gene matches. CDR3 length equals 15 residues.